Given below is one TCR beta chain in context. Its antigen is as yet unknown. These data belong to a study of shared clonotypes between healthy human individuals. TCRdb keeps only in-frame clones here, not all; method: immunoSEQ multiplex PCR. The sample includes roughly 2.2 million clones, approximately 93% seen only once; the top ten take 0.35% to 0.5%. Study-wide points: A reduction in generation probabilities was seen for non-shared clonotypes relative to those shared by all four donors.

The CDR3 runs 15 residues. V was pared by 1 base and J by 6 bases, with 9 bases of the junction left unmatched. CDR1 SGHRS and CDR2 YFSETQ come from the germline V gene. The sequence was collected from a man aged 18-30 years in good health. Some clones in this sample may be carry-over from other donors' samples. The sequencing sample was made of naive CD4+ T cells from PBMCs. The subset is: CD45RA+ positively selected. The gene calls are TRBV5-1 and TRBJ2-7; 8 bases are shared with TRBD2. CDR3 coding DNA: TGCGCCAGCAGCTTGCAGTTAGCGGGGTCGGGCGAGCAGTACTTC. It is translated as CASSLQLAGSGEQYF.